The clone carrying this T cell receptor (beta chain) was counted ten times or more. Its antigen is not identified. TCRdb independently ran MiXCR on the multiplex PCR reads; one entry per CDR3 protein. The sample carries about 47,000 distinct CDR3 sequences, more than 20% recorded once. Germline CDR1 and CDR2: MGHRA and YSYEKL. The V end was cut by 1 base, the J end by 7 bases, with 10 bases between. The CDR3 consists of 13 residues. This entry comes from a study of breast tumors, draining lymph nodes, adjacent tissues. Whole-study findings and limits: Tumor T cell lymph node origin was a supported hypothesis, not proven. Tumor TCR diversity was below lymph nodes but above nontumor tissue.

The clonotype comes from a female donor with breast cancer. Some clones in this sample may be carry-over from other donors' samples. The chain uses TRBV4-1 and TRBJ1-2; D remains unclear. The specimen sequenced was breast tumor tissue. The CDR3 DNA follows: TGCGCCAGCAGCCAAGCGACTTGGAGTGGCTACACCTTC. The encoded protein is CASSQATWSGYTF.